This T cell receptor (beta chain) was identified during a study of spatial heterogeneity in lung cancer. Study results and limitations: Tumoral mutation counts were tracked by counts of expanded intratumoral alpha and beta TCRs.

In the library, each TCR cDNA molecule bore its own unique molecular identifier. Using its own MiXCR run on the 5' RACE reads, TCRdb lists one record per CDR3 protein. The data contain 2,800 or so distinct CDR3 sequences, about 6% of them singletons. By share of the sample, this clonotype is medium-sized. The antigen remains unidentified. Time point reported: sample taken at primary tumor resection. The CDR3 has 18 residues. Germline CDR1 and CDR2: SQVTM and ANQGSEA. Trimming removed 1 base from V and 7 bases from J; junction bases left unmatched: 17. The origin of this receptor is a male donor with early-stage non-small cell lung cancer. The V gene is TRBV29-1, the J gene TRBJ2-2; TRBD1 aligns across 8 bases. Sequenced material: lung tumor tissue, taken at surgery. Here the CDR3 DNA reads TGCAGCGTTGAAGGCGAAGTCGGATCAGGGGGCTATAACGGGGAGCTGTTTTTT. Its translation: CSVEGEVGSGGYNGELFF.